This T cell receptor (beta chain) is from a study of blood T cell repertoires in COVID-19. About the study: Acute and convalescent COVID-19 samples came from the United States, Italy and Spain. The analysed material was cDNA or gDNA that came from T cells, B-cell-depleted T cells, or PBMCs.

CDR3 length: 15 amino acids. Germline loops: CDR1 MNHEY, CDR2 SVGAGI. V was shortened by 3 bases and J by 0 bases, with 12 bases between the two germline ends. Original methodology: Quantification of nucleated cells was approximated via reference gene primer amplification. Clones were read by immunoSEQ multiplex PCR, and TCRdb kept only the in-frame ones, dropping some. That table is the source of V, J and clone size, and D and trimming were worked out from the DNA. The table has about 220,000 clones, 80% to 85% seen once. The rearrangement links TRBV6-5 to TRBJ2-7, with D possibly TRBD2 on 6 matching bases. The source of this sequence is a man in his thirties or forties with active or convalescent COVID-19. The material sequenced was peripheral blood. For the CDR3, the DNA is TGTGCCAGCAGTTATGGGACTTCCGTCTCCTACGAGCAGTACTTC. Protein: CASSYGTSVSYEQYF.